The rows below give T cell receptor beta chains drawn from one sample of a study of blood T cell repertoires in COVID-19. The table came from immunoSEQ multiplex PCR; TCRdb's copy has only in-frame clones and leaves some out. Of roughly 100,000 clones detected, roughly two thirds appear once; the ten largest clones hold 0.9%. Sequencing was carried out using peripheral blood. Receptors originate from a human donor with acute or convalescent COVID-19. The donor label of this sample is uncertain. Both conserved end residues are part of each CDR3. A D gene is named only where the DNA matches it firmly. For some rows the clone size is stated as once, few or many, or as a class when expanded; others skip it.

V gene: TRBV5-1
clone size: .
D gene: .
J gene: TRBJ1-1
CDR3 DNA: TGCGCCAGCAGCCGAACTACTCCTGGCCCGAACACTGAAGCTTTCTTT
CDR3 protein: CASSRTTPGPNTEAFF

V gene: TRBV2
clone size: .
D gene: .
J gene: TRBJ1-1
CDR3 DNA: TGTGCCAGCAGTGAATTGTTCCAGGGGCAAGCTTTCTTT
CDR3 protein: CASSELFQGQAFF

V gene: TRBV7-2
clone size: .
D gene: TRBD2
J gene: TRBJ2-5
CDR3 DNA: TGTGCCAGCAGCTTAGGGGGACTAGCGGGCAAAGAGACCCAGTACTTC
CDR3 protein: CASSLGGLAGKETQYF

V gene: TRBV5-6
clone size: few
D gene: .
J gene: TRBJ2-1
CDR3 DNA: .
CDR3 protein: CASTWGGGALEFF

V gene: TRBV19
clone size: few
D gene: TRBD1
J gene: TRBJ1-1
CDR3 DNA: TGTGCCAGTAGTATAGATCCACAGGGGAGGAACACTGAAGCTTTCTTT
CDR3 protein: CASSIDPQGRNTEAFF

V gene: TRBV6-5
clone size: .
D gene: TRBD1
J gene: TRBJ1-5
CDR3 DNA: TGTGCCAGCAGACAGGGGTTTTCCAATCAGCCCCAGCATTTT
CDR3 protein: CASRQGFSNQPQHF

V gene: TRBV10-3
clone size: once
D gene: TRBD1
J gene: TRBJ1-6
CDR3 DNA: TGTGCCATCAGTGGCGGGACAGGGAGTAATTCACCCCTCCACTTT
CDR3 protein: CAISGGTGSNSPLHF

V gene: TRBV19
clone size: .
D gene: TRBD1
J gene: TRBJ1-5
CDR3 DNA: TGTGCCAGTTCGGGACAGGTCAATCAGCCCCAGCATTTT
CDR3 protein: CASSGQVNQPQHF

V gene: TRBV24-1
clone size: .
D gene: .
J gene: TRBJ2-5
CDR3 DNA: TGTGCCACCAGTGTAACGGGAGCCAGGGAGACCCAGTACTTC
CDR3 protein: CATSVTGARETQYF

V gene: TRBV29-1
clone size: .
D gene: TRBD1
J gene: TRBJ1-1
CDR3 DNA: TGCAGCGCGAAACACCCGGGACAGGGGGCGTTAGGTAACACTGAAGCTTTCTTT
CDR3 protein: CSAKHPGQGALGNTEAFF

V gene: TRBV27
clone size: .
D gene: TRBD2
J gene: TRBJ2-1
CDR3 DNA: TGTGCCAGCAGTTTAAAGCGTCGGGCTAGCGGGGGGGACGTCGAGCAGTTCTTC
CDR3 protein: CASSLKRRASGGDVEQFF